These T cell receptor beta chains were read from a single sample in a study of T cells after posttransplantation cyclophosphamide. Assay: immunoSEQ multiplex PCR; the TCRdb copy retains only in-frame clones and omits some. The sample has more than 30,000 clones, just over 90% seen once. Source material: naive CD4+ T cells sorted from PBMCs. All receptors derive from a woman aged 55 to 70 in good health, CMV-negative, and a related stem cell transplant donor. The CDR3 runs from the conserved cysteine through the conserved F or W. Each record gives: V gene, clone size, D gene, J gene, CDR3 protein, CDR3 DNA. D genes are given only for firm matches. Some rows have no size entry. The others give once, few or many, or a class for an expanded clone.

V: TRBV9; size: NA; D: NA; J: TRBJ2-6; CDR3: CASSVAGHSGANVLTF; DNA: TGTGCCAGCAGCGTAGCAGGGCACTCTGGGGCCAACGTCCTGACTTTC
V: TRBV7-2; size: NA; D: NA; J: TRBJ1-1; CDR3: CASSFSGDTEAFF; DNA: TGTGCCAGCAGCTTTTCAGGCGACACTGAAGCTTTCTTT
V: TRBV29-1; size: NA; D: NA; J: TRBJ2-1; CDR3: CSVEPRTNEQFF; DNA: TGCAGCGTTGAGCCTCGGACAAATGAGCAGTTCTTC
V: TRBV7-2; size: NA; D: NA; J: TRBJ2-3; CDR3: CASSSTQGQPTQYF; DNA: TGTGCCAGCAGTTCTACCCAGGGGCAGCCCACGCAGTATTTT
V: TRBV30; size: once; D: NA; J: TRBJ1-2; CDR3: CAWTGQSGYTF; DNA: TGTGCCTGGACAGGACAGTCTGGCTACACCTTC
V: TRBV6-6; size: NA; D: TRBD1; J: TRBJ1-1; CDR3: CASSRGQGGDTEAFF; DNA: TGTGCCAGCAGCCGAGGACAGGGCGGGGACACTGAAGCTTTCTTT
V: TRBV7-2; size: NA; D: NA; J: TRBJ1-5; CDR3: CASSPQQGINQPQHF; DNA: TGTGCCAGCAGCCCGCAACAGGGTATCAATCAGCCCCAGCATTTT
V: TRBV5-6; size: NA; D: TRBD2; J: TRBJ2-5; CDR3: CASSLYGGGMKTQYF; DNA: TGTGCCAGCAGCTTGTATGGCGGGGGGATGAAGACCCAGTACTTC
V: TRBV18; size: NA; D: NA; J: TRBJ2-5; CDR3: CASSPDGLTQYF; DNA: TGTGCCAGCTCACCCGACGGACTGACCCAGTACTTC
V: TRBV7-2; size: once; D: TRBD1; J: TRBJ1-6; CDR3: CASSTGSGTGQSPLHF; DNA: TGTGCCAGCAGCACCGGGTCCGGGACAGGGCAATCACCCCTCCACTTT
V: TRBV9; size: NA; D: TRBD1; J: TRBJ1-1; CDR3: CASSTGTGVGAEAFF; DNA: TGTGCCAGCAGCACCGGGACAGGGGTTGGAGCTGAAGCTTTCTTT
V: TRBV28; size: NA; D: NA; J: TRBJ2-1; CDR3: CASSPSKGGFYNEQFF; DNA: TGTGCCAGCAGCCCGTCCAAGGGGGGGTTCTACAATGAGCAGTTCTTC
V: TRBV6-1; size: NA; D: TRBD1; J: TRBJ1-1; CDR3: CASSGMWGQGNTEAFF; DNA: TGTGCCAGCAGTGGAATGTGGGGACAGGGGAACACTGAAGCTTTCTTT
V: TRBV15; size: NA; D: NA; J: TRBJ2-5; CDR3: CATSRDRTAWETQYF; DNA: TGTGCCACCAGCAGAGATCGGACAGCTTGGGAGACCCAGTACTTC
V: TRBV19; size: NA; D: NA; J: TRBJ2-1; CDR3: CASRGGGGPGSYNEQFF; DNA: TGTGCCAGTAGGGGCGGGGGCGGTCCAGGGTCCTACAATGAGCAGTTCTTC
V: TRBV28; size: NA; D: TRBD1; J: TRBJ2-7; CDR3: CASSSPGQGYEQYF; DNA: TGTGCCAGCAGTTCACCGGGACAGGGCTACGAGCAGTACTTC
V: TRBV2; size: once; D: TRBD1; J: TRBJ2-1; CDR3: CASSVQGIAYNEQFF; DNA: TGTGCCAGCAGCGTACAGGGGATAGCCTACAATGAGCAGTTCTTC
V: TRBV27; size: NA; D: NA; J: TRBJ2-2; CDR3: CASSPNGGATGELFF; DNA: TGTGCCAGCAGTCCCAATGGAGGGGCGACGGGGGAGCTGTTTTTT
V: TRBV7-3; size: NA; D: NA; J: TRBJ2-1; CDR3: CASSPGLSSYNEQFF; DNA: TGTGCCAGCAGCCCGGGACTTTCCTCCTACAATGAGCAGTTCTTC
V: TRBV7-9; size: NA; D: TRBD2; J: TRBJ2-1; CDR3: CASSPRAGGSEQFF; DNA: TGTGCCAGCAGCCCCAGAGCGGGAGGTAGTGAGCAGTTCTTC
V: TRBV27; size: once; D: TRBD2; J: TRBJ2-7; CDR3: CASSFVAGNYEQYF; DNA: TGTGCCAGCAGTTTTGTAGCGGGGAACTACGAGCAGTACTTC
V: TRBV5-4; size: NA; D: NA; J: TRBJ2-5; CDR3: CASGRGQETQYF; DNA: TGTGCCAGCGGCCGCGGGCAAGAGACCCAGTACTTC
V: TRBV7-7; size: NA; D: NA; J: TRBJ2-2; CDR3: CASSHTELNTGELFF; DNA: TGTGCCAGCAGCCACACCGAATTGAACACCGGGGAGCTGTTTTTT
V: TRBV2; size: once; D: NA; J: TRBJ1-6; CDR3: CATQPSELSGSPLHF; DNA: TGTGCCACTCAACCTTCCGAACTTTCGGGTTCACCCCTCCACTTT
V: TRBV5-1; size: NA; D: NA; J: TRBJ1-1; CDR3: CASSFTLGTKNTEAFF; DNA: TGCGCCAGCAGCTTTACATTGGGGACAAAGAACACTGAAGCTTTCTTT
V: TRBV11-1; size: NA; D: TRBD1; J: TRBJ2-7; CDR3: CASSWGQYEQYF; DNA: TGTGCCAGCAGCTGGGGACAGTACGAGCAGTACTTC
V: TRBV5-6; size: NA; D: NA; J: TRBJ1-4; CDR3: CASSPGIFRGHEKLFF; DNA: TGTGCCAGCAGCCCGGGTATCTTCAGGGGACATGAAAAACTGTTTTTT
V: TRBV6-5; size: NA; D: NA; J: TRBJ2-7; CDR3: CASRSGTEAYEQYF; DNA: TGTGCCAGCAGGTCCGGAACAGAAGCCTACGAGCAGTACTTC
V: TRBV28; size: once; D: NA; J: TRBJ1-2; CDR3: CASSFAGIRGYTF; DNA: TGTGCCAGCAGTTTCGCAGGGATTCGCGGCTACACCTTC
V: TRBV6-1; size: NA; D: TRBD2; J: TRBJ2-1; CDR3: CASSESGLAVNEQFF; DNA: TGTGCCAGCAGTGAATCGGGACTAGCGGTCAATGAGCAGTTCTTC
V: TRBV7-2; size: NA; D: TRBD1; J: TRBJ1-1; CDR3: CASSSRAGGQFEAFF; DNA: TGTGCCAGCAGCTCTAGGGCAGGGGGCCAGTTTGAAGCTTTCTTT
V: TRBV6-1; size: few; D: TRBD1; J: TRBJ1-3; CDR3: CASRTGTAGNTIYF; DNA: TGTGCCAGCAGAACTGGGACAGCAGGAAACACCATATATTTT
V: TRBV18; size: NA; D: NA; J: TRBJ1-2; CDR3: CASSPIQGSGYGYTF; DNA: TGTGCCAGCTCACCCATACAGGGCTCTGGCTATGGCTACACCTTC
V: TRBV28; size: NA; D: TRBD1; J: TRBJ1-5; CDR3: CASSDPGQSKYSNQPQHF; DNA: TGTGCCAGCAGCGACCCGGGACAGAGTAAATATAGCAATCAGCCCCAGCATTTT
V: TRBV28; size: NA; D: NA; J: TRBJ1-3; CDR3: CASTPGGRASGNTIYF; DNA: TGTGCCAGCACCCCCGGAGGTCGGGCGTCTGGAAACACCATATATTTT
V: TRBV4-1; size: NA; D: TRBD2; J: TRBJ2-7; CDR3: CASSQGPLAGAYEQYF; DNA: TGCGCCAGCAGCCAAGGGCCCCTAGCGGGGGCCTACGAGCAGTACTTC
V: TRBV2; size: few; D: NA; J: TRBJ1-1; CDR3: CASSGGQVTEAFF; DNA: TGTGCCAGCAGTGGGGGGCAGGTCACTGAAGCTTTCTTT
V: TRBV6-5; size: NA; D: NA; J: TRBJ1-4; CDR3: CASSYQVGGGEKLFF; DNA: TGTGCCAGCAGTTACCAGGTCGGGGGGGGCGAAAAACTGTTTTTT
V: TRBV28; size: NA; D: TRBD1; J: TRBJ1-1; CDR3: CASKELSGQGLNTEAFF; DNA: TGTGCCAGCAAGGAATTGAGTGGACAGGGGTTGAACACTGAAGCTTTCTTT
V: TRBV5-6; size: few; D: NA; J: TRBJ1-6; CDR3: CASSRGNSPLHF; DNA: TGTGCCAGCAGTCGAGGGAATTCACCCCTCCACTTT
V: TRBV20-1; size: NA; D: TRBD1; J: TRBJ1-1; CDR3: CRPTGGTEAFF; DNA: TGCAGGCCAACAGGGGGAACTGAAGCTTTCTTT
V: TRBV5-5; size: once; D: TRBD1; J: TRBJ1-2; CDR3: CASSLASTRGTGGDYTF; DNA: TGTGCCAGCAGCTTGGCCAGTACCCGAGGGACAGGGGGGGACTACACCTTC
V: TRBV19; size: NA; D: TRBD1; J: TRBJ2-7; CDR3: CASSGTGGYEQYF; DNA: TGTGCCTCATCCGGGACAGGTGGGTACGAGCAGTACTTC
V: TRBV6-5; size: NA; D: TRBD1; J: TRBJ1-5; CDR3: CASSSARDRGNQPQHF; DNA: TGTGCCAGCAGTTCGGCCCGGGACAGGGGGAATCAGCCCCAGCATTTT
V: TRBV10-1; size: NA; D: TRBD2; J: TRBJ2-1; CDR3: CASSGGGTHNEQFF; DNA: TGCGCCAGCAGTGGGGGGGGGACCCACAATGAGCAGTTCTTC
V: TRBV2; size: NA; D: TRBD1; J: TRBJ2-7; CDR3: CASRYNRGWSYEQYF; DNA: TGTGCCAGCAGATACAACAGGGGATGGTCCTACGAGCAGTACTTC
V: TRBV6-5; size: once; D: TRBD1; J: TRBJ1-2; CDR3: CASSYSKLATGFGYTF; DNA: TGTGCCAGCAGTTACTCGAAGCTGGCGACAGGGTTCGGCTACACCTTC
V: TRBV7-6; size: NA; D: TRBD1; J: TRBJ2-7; CDR3: CASSAGTGGDYEQYF; DNA: TGTGCCAGCAGCGCCGGGACAGGGGGCGACTACGAGCAGTACTTC
V: TRBV19; size: NA; D: NA; J: TRBJ2-3; CDR3: CASRRLLTDTQYF; DNA: TGTGCCAGTAGGAGGTTGCTCACAGATACGCAGTATTTT
V: TRBV6-7; size: NA; D: NA; J: TRBJ1-2; CDR3: CASSLLGVRIYGYTF; DNA: TGTGCCAGCAGTTTACTCGGGGTTCGTATCTATGGCTACACCTTC
V: TRBV11-3; size: NA; D: TRBD1; J: TRBJ2-7; CDR3: CASSRGGGEHEQYF; DNA: TGTGCCAGCAGCAGAGGGGGCGGAGAGCACGAGCAGTACTTC
V: TRBV10-3; size: NA; D: NA; J: TRBJ2-4; CDR3: CAISEGGLAKNIQYF; DNA: TGTGCCATCAGTGAGGGGGGCTTAGCCAAAAACATTCAGTACTTC
V: TRBV6-1; size: NA; D: TRBD2; J: TRBJ2-1; CDR3: CASSVLAGGSYNEQFF; DNA: TGTGCCAGCAGTGTCCTAGCGGGAGGCTCCTACAATGAGCAGTTCTTC
V: TRBV27; size: NA; D: TRBD2; J: TRBJ2-7; CDR3: CASRASGGYEQYF; DNA: TGTGCCAGCAGGGCTAGCGGGGGGTACGAGCAGTACTTC
V: TRBV7-9; size: NA; D: TRBD1; J: TRBJ1-4; CDR3: CASSLGQGNEKLFF; DNA: TGTGCCAGCAGCTTAGGACAGGGAAATGAAAAACTGTTTTTT
V: TRBV7-6; size: NA; D: TRBD1; J: TRBJ2-5; CDR3: CASSWTGTAQETQYF; DNA: TGTGCCAGCAGCTGGACCGGGACAGCCCAAGAGACCCAGTACTTC
V: TRBV7-9; size: NA; D: NA; J: TRBJ2-1; CDR3: CASSLGRGQGSYNEQFF; DNA: TGTGCCAGCAGCTTAGGACGGGGTCAGGGGTCCTACAATGAGCAGTTCTTC
V: TRBV28; size: NA; D: NA; J: TRBJ1-1; CDR3: CASSSSFEAFF; DNA: TGTGCCAGCAGTTCCTCTTTTGAAGCTTTCTTT
V: TRBV18; size: NA; D: TRBD1; J: TRBJ1-2; CDR3: CASSGTGGIYGYTF; DNA: TGTGCCAGCTCTGGGACAGGGGGAATCTATGGCTACACCTTC